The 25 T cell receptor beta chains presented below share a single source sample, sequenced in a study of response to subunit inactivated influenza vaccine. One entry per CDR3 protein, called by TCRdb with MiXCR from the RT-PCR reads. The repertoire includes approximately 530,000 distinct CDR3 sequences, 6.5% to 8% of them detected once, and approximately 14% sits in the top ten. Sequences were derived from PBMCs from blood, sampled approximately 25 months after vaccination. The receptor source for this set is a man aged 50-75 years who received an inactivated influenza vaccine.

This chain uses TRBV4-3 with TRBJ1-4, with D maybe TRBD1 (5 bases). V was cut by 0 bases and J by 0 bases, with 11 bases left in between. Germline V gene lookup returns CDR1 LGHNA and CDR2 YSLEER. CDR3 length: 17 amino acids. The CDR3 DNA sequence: TGCGCCAGCAGCCAAGATCGGGGGACTACAACTAATGAAAAACTGTTTTTT. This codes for CASSQDRGTTTNEKLFF.

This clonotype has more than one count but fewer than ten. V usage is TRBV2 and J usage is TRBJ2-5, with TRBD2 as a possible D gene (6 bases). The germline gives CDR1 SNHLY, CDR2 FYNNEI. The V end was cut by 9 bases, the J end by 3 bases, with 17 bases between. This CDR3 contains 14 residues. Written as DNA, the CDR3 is TGTGCCAGTGATACCGGGGGAGGCAAAGAGACCCAGTACTTC. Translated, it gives CASDTGGGKETQYF.

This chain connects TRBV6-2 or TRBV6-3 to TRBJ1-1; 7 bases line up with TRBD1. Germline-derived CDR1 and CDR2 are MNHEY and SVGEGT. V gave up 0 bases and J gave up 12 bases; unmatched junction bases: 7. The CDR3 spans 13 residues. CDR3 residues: CASSYSRDSRTFF. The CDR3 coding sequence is TGTGCCAGCAGTTACTCACGGGACAGCAGGACTTTCTTT.

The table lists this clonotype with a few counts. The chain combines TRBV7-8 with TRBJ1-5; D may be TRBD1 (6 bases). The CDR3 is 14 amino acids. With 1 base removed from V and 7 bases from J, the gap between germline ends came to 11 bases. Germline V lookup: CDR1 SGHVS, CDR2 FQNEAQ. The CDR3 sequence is CASSLEGVNQPQHF. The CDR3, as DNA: TGTGCCAGCAGCTTAGAGGGGGTAAACCAGCCCCAGCATTTT.

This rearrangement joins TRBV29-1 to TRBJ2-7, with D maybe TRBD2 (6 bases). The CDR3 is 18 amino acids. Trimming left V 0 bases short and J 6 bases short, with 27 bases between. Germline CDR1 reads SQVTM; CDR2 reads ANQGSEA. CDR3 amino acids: CSVEDPTGGGHRLGEQYF. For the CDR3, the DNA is TGCAGCGTTGAAGATCCTACCGGGGGAGGCCACCGCTTGGGCGAGCAGTACTTC.

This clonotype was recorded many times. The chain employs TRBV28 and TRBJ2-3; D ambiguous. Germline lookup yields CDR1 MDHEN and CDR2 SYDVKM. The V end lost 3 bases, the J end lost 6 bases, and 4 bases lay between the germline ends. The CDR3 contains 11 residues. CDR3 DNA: TGTGCCAGCAGTTTCGCTGATACGCAGTATTTT. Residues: CASSFADTQYF.

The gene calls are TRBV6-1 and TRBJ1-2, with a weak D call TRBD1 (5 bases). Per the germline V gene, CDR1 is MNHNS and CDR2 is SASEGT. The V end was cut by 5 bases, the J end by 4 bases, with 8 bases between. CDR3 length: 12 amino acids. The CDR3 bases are TGTGCCAGCAGTCGGGACGGCTATGGCTACACCTTC. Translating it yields CASSRDGYGYTF.

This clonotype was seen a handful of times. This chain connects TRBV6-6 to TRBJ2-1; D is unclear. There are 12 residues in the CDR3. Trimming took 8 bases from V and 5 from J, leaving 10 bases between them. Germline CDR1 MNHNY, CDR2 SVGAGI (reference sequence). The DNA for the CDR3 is TGTGCCAGCCGAGCGCCTAACAATGAGCAGTTCTTC. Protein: CASRAPNNEQFF.

The CDR3 nucleotides read TGTGCCAGCAGCTTGGAGGGCCAGGGCCACTATGGCTACACCTTC. Translating it yields CASSLEGQGHYGYTF. The chain is built from TRBV5-5 and TRBJ1-2; TRBD1 might be the D (5 bases). With 0 bases removed from V and 3 bases from J, the gap between germline ends came to 12 bases. Germline lookup yields CDR1 SGHKS and CDR2 YYEKEE (reference sequence). The CDR3 extends over 15 amino acids.

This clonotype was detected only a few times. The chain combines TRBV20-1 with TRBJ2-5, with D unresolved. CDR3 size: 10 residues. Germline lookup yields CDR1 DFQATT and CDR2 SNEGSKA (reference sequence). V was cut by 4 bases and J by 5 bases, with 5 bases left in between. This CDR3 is CSATWETQYF. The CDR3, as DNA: TGCAGTGCTACATGGGAGACCCAGTACTTC.

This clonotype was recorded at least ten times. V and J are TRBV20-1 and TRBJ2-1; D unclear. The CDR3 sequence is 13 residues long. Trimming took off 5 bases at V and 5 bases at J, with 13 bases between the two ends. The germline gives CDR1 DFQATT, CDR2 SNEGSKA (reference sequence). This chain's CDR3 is CSAEPWTDNEQFF. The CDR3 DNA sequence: TGCAGTGCTGAACCTTGGACGGACAATGAGCAGTTCTTC.

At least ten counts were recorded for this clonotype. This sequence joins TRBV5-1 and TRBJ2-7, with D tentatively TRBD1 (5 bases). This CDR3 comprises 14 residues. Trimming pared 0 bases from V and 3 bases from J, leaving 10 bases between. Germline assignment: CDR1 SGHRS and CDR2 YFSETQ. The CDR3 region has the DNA TGCGCCAGCAGCTTGGGGCAGGGCCTCTACGAGCAGTACTTC. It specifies CASSLGQGLYEQYF.

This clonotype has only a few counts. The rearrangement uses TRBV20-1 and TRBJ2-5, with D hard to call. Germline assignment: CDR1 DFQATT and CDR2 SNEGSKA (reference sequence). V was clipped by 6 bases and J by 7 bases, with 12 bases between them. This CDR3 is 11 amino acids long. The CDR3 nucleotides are TGCAGTGCGGGATGGTATGGGACCCAGTACTTC. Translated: CSAGWYGTQYF.

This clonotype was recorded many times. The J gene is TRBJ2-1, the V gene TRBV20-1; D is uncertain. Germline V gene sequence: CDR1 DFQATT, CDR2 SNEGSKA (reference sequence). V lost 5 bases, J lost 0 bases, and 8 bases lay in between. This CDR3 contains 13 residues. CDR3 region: CSASTSSYNEQFF. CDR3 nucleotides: TGCAGTGCTTCCACCAGCTCCTACAATGAGCAGTTCTTC.

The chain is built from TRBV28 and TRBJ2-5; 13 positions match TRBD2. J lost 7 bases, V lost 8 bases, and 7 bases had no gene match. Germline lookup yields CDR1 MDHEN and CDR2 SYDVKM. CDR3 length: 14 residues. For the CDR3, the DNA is TGTGCCAGCTTGACTAGCGGGGGGTCTGTGACCCAGTACTTC. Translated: CASLTSGGSVTQYF.

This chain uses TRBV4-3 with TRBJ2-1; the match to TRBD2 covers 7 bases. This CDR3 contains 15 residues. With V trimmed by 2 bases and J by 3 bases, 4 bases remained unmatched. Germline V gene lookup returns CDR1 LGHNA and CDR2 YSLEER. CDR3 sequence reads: CASSQSWTSYNEQFF. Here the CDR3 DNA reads TGCGCCAGCAGCCAATCGTGGACTAGCTACAATGAGCAGTTCTTC.

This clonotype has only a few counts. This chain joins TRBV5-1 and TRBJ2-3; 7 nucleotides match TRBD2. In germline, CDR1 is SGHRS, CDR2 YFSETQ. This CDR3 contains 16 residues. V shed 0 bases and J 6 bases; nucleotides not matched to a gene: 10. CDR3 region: CASSLVFERGGDTQYF. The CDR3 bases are TGCGCCAGCAGCTTGGTTTTCGAGCGGGGCGGGGATACGCAGTATTTT.

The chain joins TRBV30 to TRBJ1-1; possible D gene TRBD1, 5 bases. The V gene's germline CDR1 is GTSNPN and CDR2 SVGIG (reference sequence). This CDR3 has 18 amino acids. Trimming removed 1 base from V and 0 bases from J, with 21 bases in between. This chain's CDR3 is CAWSAQGVWGNLNTEAFF. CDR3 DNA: TGTGCCTGGAGTGCCCAGGGAGTGTGGGGAAATTTGAACACTGAAGCTTTCTTT.

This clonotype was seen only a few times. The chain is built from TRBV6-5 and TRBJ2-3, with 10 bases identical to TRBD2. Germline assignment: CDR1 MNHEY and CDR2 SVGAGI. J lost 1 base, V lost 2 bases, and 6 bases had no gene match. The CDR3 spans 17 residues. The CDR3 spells CASSYPGLAVRTDTQYF. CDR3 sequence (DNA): TGTGCCAGCAGTTACCCTGGACTAGCGGTCCGCACAGATACGCAGTATTTT.

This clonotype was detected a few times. The CDR3 DNA reads TGTGCCAGCAGCCAAGGGATAAGGCCCTACGAGCAGTACTTC. It translates to CASSQGIRPYEQYF. The V call is TRBV14, the J call TRBJ2-7; D is ambiguous. CDR1 and CDR2 (germline): SGHDN, FVKESK. V was pared by 1 base and J by 2 bases, with 9 bases between. There are 14 residues in the CDR3. Using reference TRBV14 and TRBJ2-7 for the parts outside the CDR3, the full variable domain is EAGVTQFPSHSVIEKGQTVTLRCDPISGHDNLYWYRRVMGKEIKFLLHFVKESKQDESGMPNNRFLAERTGGTYSTLKVQPAELEDSGVYFCASSQGIRPYEQYFGPGTRLTVT.

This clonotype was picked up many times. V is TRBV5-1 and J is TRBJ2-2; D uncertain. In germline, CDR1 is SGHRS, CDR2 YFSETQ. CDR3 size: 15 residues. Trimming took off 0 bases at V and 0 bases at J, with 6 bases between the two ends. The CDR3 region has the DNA TGCGCCAGCAGCTTGGACACTACGAACACCGGGGAGCTGTTTTTT. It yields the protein CASSLDTTNTGELFF.

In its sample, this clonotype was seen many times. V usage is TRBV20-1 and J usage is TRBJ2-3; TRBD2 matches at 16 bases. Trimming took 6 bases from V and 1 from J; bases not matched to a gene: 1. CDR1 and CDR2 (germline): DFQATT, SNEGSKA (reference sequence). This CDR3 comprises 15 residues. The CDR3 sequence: CSAGTSGGGTDTQYF. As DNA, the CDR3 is TGCAGTGCAGGGACTAGCGGGGGGGGCACAGATACGCAGTATTTT.

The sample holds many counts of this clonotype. CDR3 nucleotides: TGTGCCAGCAGGACACATAACACCGGGGAGCTGTTTTTT. The encoded protein is CASRTHNTGELFF. The chain recombines TRBV12-3 or TRBV12-4 with TRBJ2-2, with unresolved D. V was pared by 6 bases and J by 2 bases, with 7 bases between. This CDR3 comprises 13 residues.

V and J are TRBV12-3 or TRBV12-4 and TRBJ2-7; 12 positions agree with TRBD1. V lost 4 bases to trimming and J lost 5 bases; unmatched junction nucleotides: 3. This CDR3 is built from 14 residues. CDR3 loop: CASSWGQGANEQYF. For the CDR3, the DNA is TGTGCCAGCAGTTGGGGACAGGGGGCCAACGAGCAGTACTTC.

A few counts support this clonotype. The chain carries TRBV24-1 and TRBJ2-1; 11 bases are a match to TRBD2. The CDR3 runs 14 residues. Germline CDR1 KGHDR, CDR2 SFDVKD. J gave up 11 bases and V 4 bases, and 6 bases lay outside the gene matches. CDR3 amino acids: CATSDPGLAEKQFF. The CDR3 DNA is TGTGCCACCAGTGACCCGGGACTAGCGGAAAAGCAGTTCTTC.